This T cell receptor (beta chain) was retrieved from a study of long-term antiretroviral therapy in people with HIV. Researchers ran immunoSEQ v3.0 at survey level. Produced via immunoSEQ multiplex PCR; TCRdb's table is partial and in-frame only. The data show 25,000 to 35,000 clones, with roughly 92% seen just once and 5.5% to 7% held by the top ten. Per the germline V gene, CDR1 is SGHVS and CDR2 is FQNEAQ. The CDR3 covers 15 residues. Trimming left V 2 bases short and J 1 base short, with 11 bases between. The study, taken as a whole, reports: Records did not include ART adherence, viral resistance or therapy changes. Even long-term ART left TRB diversity below transplant donor controls, despite gains.

Of note for this clone: Its antigen is undetermined.

Every donor had one or more pre-ART and two or more post-ART PBMC samples. Each HIV-infected participant was given treatment in the United States. This receptor was taken from a woman aged 40 to 50 with HIV. The sequencing here drew on unsorted PBMCs, taken about 6.5 years after starting antiretroviral therapy. The chain has TRBV7-8 and TRBJ1-1; D uncertain. The CDR3 region is CASSLTGQKNTEAFF. The CDR3 bases are TGTGCCAGCAGCTTAACGGGTCAGAAGAACACTGAAGCTTTCTTT.